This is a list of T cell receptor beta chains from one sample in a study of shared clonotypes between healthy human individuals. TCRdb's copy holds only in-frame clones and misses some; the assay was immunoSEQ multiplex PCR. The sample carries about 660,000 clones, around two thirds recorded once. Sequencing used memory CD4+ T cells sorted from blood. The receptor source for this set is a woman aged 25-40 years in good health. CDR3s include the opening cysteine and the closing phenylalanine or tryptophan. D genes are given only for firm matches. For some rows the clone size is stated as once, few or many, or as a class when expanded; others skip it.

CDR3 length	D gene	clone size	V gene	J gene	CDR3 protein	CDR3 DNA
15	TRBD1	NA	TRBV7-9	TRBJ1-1	CASSFWDRGNTEAFF	TGTGCCAGCAGCTTTTGGGACAGGGGGAACACTGAAGCTTTCTTT
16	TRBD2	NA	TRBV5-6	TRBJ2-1	CASSFYPAGGYNEQFF	TGTGCCAGCAGCTTTTATCCAGCGGGGGGTTACAATGAGCAGTTCTTC
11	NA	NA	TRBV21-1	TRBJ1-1	CASGSRRGAFF	TGTGCCAGCGGATCAAGGCGGGGGGCTTTCTTT
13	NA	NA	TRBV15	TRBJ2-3	CATSSYQTDTQYF	TGTGCCACCAGCAGTTACCAGACAGATACGCAGTATTTT
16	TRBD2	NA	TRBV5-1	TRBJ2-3	CASSSTAGGRTDTQYF	TGCGCCAGCAGCTCGACAGCGGGAGGGCGCACAGATACGCAGTATTTT
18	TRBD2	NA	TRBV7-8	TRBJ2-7	CASSLKWGSGGSSYEQYF	TGTGCCAGCAGCTTAAAATGGGGTAGCGGGGGGTCCTCCTACGAGCAGTACTTC
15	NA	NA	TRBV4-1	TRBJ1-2	CASSQDSRVNYGYTF	TGCGCCAGCAGCCAAGATTCCCGAGTGAACTATGGCTACACCTTC
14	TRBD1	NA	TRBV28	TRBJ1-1	CASRTRQGNTEAFF	TGTGCCAGCAGAACCAGACAGGGGAACACTGAAGCTTTCTTT
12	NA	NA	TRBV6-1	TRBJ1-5	CAGRVNNQPQHF	TGTGCCGGGCGGGTGAACAATCAGCCCCAGCATTTT
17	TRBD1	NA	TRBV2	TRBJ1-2	CASRKLATGTGTSGYTF	TGTGCCAGCAGGAAACTAGCTACCGGGACAGGGACGTCAGGCTACACCTTC
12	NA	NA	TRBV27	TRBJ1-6	CAAGEGASPLHF	TGTGCAGCAGGTGAGGGTGCTTCACCCCTCCACTTT
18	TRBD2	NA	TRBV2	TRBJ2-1	CASIYGTSGRGAHNEQFF	TGTGCCAGCATCTACGGGACTAGCGGGAGAGGGGCGCACAATGAGCAGTTCTTC
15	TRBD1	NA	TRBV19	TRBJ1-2	CASSILQGIGYGYTF	TGTGCCAGTAGTATACTACAGGGGATCGGCTATGGCTACACCTTC
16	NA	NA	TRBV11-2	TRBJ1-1	CASSPSPYREYTEAFF	TGTGCCAGCAGCCCAAGCCCGTACAGGGAATACACTGAAGCTTTCTTT
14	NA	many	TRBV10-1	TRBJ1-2	CASSERPPDYGYTF	TGCGCCAGCAGTGAGCGGCCCCCGGACTATGGCTACACCTTC
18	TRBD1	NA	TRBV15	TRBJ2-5	CATSRDMATGETGETQYF	TGTGCCACCAGCAGAGATATGGCTACAGGGGAGACTGGAGAGACCCAGTACTTC
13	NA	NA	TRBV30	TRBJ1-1	CAWSVQSDTEAFF	TGTGCCTGGAGTGTACAATCTGACACTGAAGCTTTCTTT
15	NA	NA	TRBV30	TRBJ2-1	CAWRKRQDSYNEQFF	TGTGCCTGGAGAAAACGGCAGGATTCCTACAATGAGCAGTTCTTC
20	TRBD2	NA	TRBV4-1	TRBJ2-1	CAVRHVTGTSGRNGYNEQFF	TGCGCCGTGAGACACGTAACCGGGACTAGCGGGAGAAACGGCTACAATGAGCAGTTCTTC
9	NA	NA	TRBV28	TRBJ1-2	CASGWDYTF	TGTGCCAGCGGATGGGACTACACCTTC
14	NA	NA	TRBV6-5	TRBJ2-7	CASSHVVASSEQYF	TGTGCCAGCAGCCACGTGGTAGCCTCTTCCGAACAGTACTTC
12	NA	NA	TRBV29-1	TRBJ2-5	CSVFDYVETQYF	TGCAGCGTTTTCGACTATGTAGAGACCCAGTACTTC
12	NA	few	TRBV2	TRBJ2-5	CASSRDFETQYF	TGTGCCAGCAGTCGGGACTTTGAGACCCAGTACTTC
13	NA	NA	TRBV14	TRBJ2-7	CASSQFRSREQYF	TGTGCCAGCAGCCAATTTCGGTCACGGGAGCAGTACTTC
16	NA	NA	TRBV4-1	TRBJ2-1	CASSQSPQGSYNEQFF	TGCGCCAGCAGCCAGTCACCCCAGGGCTCCTACAATGAGCAGTTCTTC
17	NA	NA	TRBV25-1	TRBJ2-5	CASSETSLARPQETQYF	TGTGCCAGCAGTGAAACTTCCCTAGCGAGACCCCAAGAGACCCAGTACTTC
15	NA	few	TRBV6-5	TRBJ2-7	CASSYAGTGAGEQYF	TGTGCCAGCAGTTACGCTGGGACGGGAGCGGGTGAGCAGTACTTC
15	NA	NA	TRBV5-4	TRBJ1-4	CASSPDSSTNEKLFF	TGTGCCAGCAGCCCCGACAGTTCAACTAATGAAAAACTGTTTTTT
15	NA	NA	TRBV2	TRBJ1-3	CASSERGASGNTIYF	TGTGCCAGCAGTGAAAGGGGAGCCTCTGGAAACACCATATATTTT
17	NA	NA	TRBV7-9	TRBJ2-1	CASSLGRARVGINEQFF	TGTGCCAGCAGCTTAGGTCGTGCAAGGGTCGGGATCAATGAGCAGTTCTTC
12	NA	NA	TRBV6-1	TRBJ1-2	CASSGGPYGYTF	TGTGCCAGCAGTGGGGGACCCTATGGCTACACCTTC
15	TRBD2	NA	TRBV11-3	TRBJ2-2	CASSSGGIKSGELFF	TGTGCCAGCAGCTCGGGGGGGATTAAAAGCGGGGAGCTGTTTTTT
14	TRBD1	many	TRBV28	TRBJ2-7	CASSLSTGLDEQYF	TGTGCCAGCAGTCTATCGACAGGGCTGGACGAGCAGTACTTC
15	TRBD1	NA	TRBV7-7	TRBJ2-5	CASSLGTGGQETQYF	TGTGCCAGCAGCTTGGGGACAGGGGGACAAGAGACCCAGTACTTC
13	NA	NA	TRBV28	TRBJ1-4	CASSSHAGVKLFF	TGTGCCAGCAGTTCGCATGCGGGGGTAAAACTGTTTTTT
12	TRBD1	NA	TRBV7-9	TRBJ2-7	CASRLDEGAAYF	TGTGCCAGCAGACTTGACGAGGGGGCGGCGTACTTC
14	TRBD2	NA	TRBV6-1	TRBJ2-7	CASSVYSGSYEQYF	TGTGCCAGCAGTGTGTACAGCGGGAGCTACGAGCAGTACTTC
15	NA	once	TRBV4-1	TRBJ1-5	CASSPWWGVDQPQHF	TGCGCCAGCAGCCCGTGGTGGGGGGTCGATCAGCCCCAGCATTTT
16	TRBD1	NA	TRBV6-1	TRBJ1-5	CASSGQGALSNQPQHF	TGTGCCAGCAGTGGACAGGGAGCTTTAAGCAATCAGCCCCAGCATTTT
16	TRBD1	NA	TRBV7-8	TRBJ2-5	CASRAWTGTGARTQYF	TGTGCCAGCAGGGCCTGGACCGGGACAGGGGCAAGGACCCAGTACTTC
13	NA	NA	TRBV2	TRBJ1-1	CASSAWGATEAFF	TGTGCCAGCAGTGCTTGGGGTGCGACTGAAGCTTTCTTT
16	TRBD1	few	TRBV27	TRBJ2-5	CASSPLDRVGVETQYF	TGTGCCAGCAGTCCTCTGGACAGGGTGGGGGTAGAGACCCAGTACTTC
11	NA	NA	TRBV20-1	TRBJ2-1	CSAGLGNEQFF	TGCAGTGCGGGACTCGGTAATGAGCAGTTCTTC
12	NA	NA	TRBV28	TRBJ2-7	CASSLPRTGQYF	TGTGCCAGCAGTCTCCCTAGGACGGGACAGTACTTC
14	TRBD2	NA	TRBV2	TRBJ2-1	CASSILASYNEQFF	TGTGCCAGCTCTATACTAGCGTCCTACAATGAGCAGTTCTTC
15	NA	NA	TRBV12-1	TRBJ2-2	CASSWTGAVTGELFF	TGTGCCAGCAGCTGGACAGGGGCCGTCACCGGGGAGCTGTTTTTT
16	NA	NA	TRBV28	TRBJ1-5	CASTTRSALSNQPQHF	TGTGCCAGCACCACGAGGAGCGCGCTTAGCAATCAGCCCCAGCATTTT
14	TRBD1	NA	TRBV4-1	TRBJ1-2	CASSQGTGFYGYTF	TGCGCCAGCAGCCAAGGGACAGGGTTCTATGGCTACACCTTC
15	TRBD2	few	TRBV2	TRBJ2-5	CASRRTSGRQETQYF	TGTGCCAGCAGGAGGACTAGCGGGCGGCAAGAGACCCAGTACTTC
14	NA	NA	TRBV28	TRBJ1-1	CASSNPHRVGEAFF	TGTGCCAGCAGTAATCCGCACAGGGTCGGTGAAGCTTTCTTT
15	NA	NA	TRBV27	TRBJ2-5	CASKVNGRLMETQYF	TGTGCCAGCAAGGTCAACGGTCGACTGATGGAGACCCAGTACTTC
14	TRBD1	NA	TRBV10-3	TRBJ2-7	CAIRGQGSSYEQYF	TGTGCCATCAGGGGACAGGGTAGCTCCTACGAGCAGTACTTC
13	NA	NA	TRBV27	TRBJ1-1	CASSSGPGRLAFF	TGTGCCAGCAGCTCGGGACCCGGTCGGTTAGCTTTCTTT
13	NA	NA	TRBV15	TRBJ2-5	CATSRAKEETQYF	TGTGCCACCAGCAGAGCCAAGGAAGAGACCCAGTACTTC
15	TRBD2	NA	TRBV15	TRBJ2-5	CATSRLAGLQETQYF	TGTGCCACCAGCAGGCTAGCGGGACTCCAAGAGACCCAGTACTTC
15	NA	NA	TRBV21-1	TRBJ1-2	CASRMTNSGRYGYTF	TGTGCCAGCAGGATGACCAATTCAGGGCGCTATGGCTACACCTTC
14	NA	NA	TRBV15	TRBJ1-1	CATSRALGGTEAFF	TGTGCCACCAGCAGAGCTTTAGGGGGCACTGAAGCTTTCTTT
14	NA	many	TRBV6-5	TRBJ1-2	CASSYANQGVGYTF	TGTGCCAGCAGTTACGCGAATCAGGGTGTCGGCTACACCTTC